Below are 5 T cell receptor beta chains sequenced from a single sample in a study of blood T cell repertoires in COVID-19. The assay was immunoSEQ multiplex PCR, and TCRdb's table has in-frame clones only and misses some. This sample has roughly 400,000 clones, with around nine tenths found just once. Sample: PBMCs or T cells enriched from blood (not recorded which). These receptors were obtained from a woman under 30 who had been exposed to COVID-19.

This sequence joins TRBV7-2 and TRBJ2-2, with 9 bases fitting TRBD1. Germline trimming cut 2 bases from V and 4 bases from J; bases unmatched to any gene: 5. The germline CDR1 and CDR2 sequences are SGHTA and FQGNSA. There are 16 residues in the CDR3. The CDR3 DNA reads as TGTGCCAGCAGCTTAATGGACAGGGGCACCACCGGGGAGCTGTTTTTT. It translates to CASSLMDRGTTGELFF.

V is TRBV19 and J is TRBJ1-3, with unresolved D. Germline V gene data show CDR1 as LNHDA and CDR2 as SQIVND (reference sequence). V gave up 6 bases and J gave up 0 bases, with 12 bases separating them. CDR3 length equals 15 residues. This CDR3 reads CASRPGRNSGNTIYF. CDR3 nucleotide sequence: TGTGCCAGTAGGCCTGGGCGCAACTCTGGAAACACCATATATTTT. Complete variable domain (other parts from reference TRBV19 and TRBJ1-3): DGGITQSPKYLFRKEGQNVTLSCEQNLNHDAMYWYRQDPGQGLRLIYYSQIVNDFQKGDIAEGYSVSREKKESFPLTVTSAQKNPTAFYLCASRPGRNSGNTIYFGEGSWLTVV.

The J gene is TRBJ1-2, the V gene TRBV9; the D is unclear. V was cut by 4 bases and J by 2 bases, with 9 bases left in between. Germline V CDR1 and CDR2: SGDLS, YYNGEE. CDR3 length equals 13 residues. The CDR3 here is CASSRGVNYGYTF. Written as DNA, the CDR3 is TGTGCCAGCAGCCGGGGTGTAAACTATGGCTACACCTTC.

This clone was observed a single time. J is TRBJ2-7 and V is TRBV19; 11 bases are shared with TRBD1. Germline V gives CDR1 LNHDA, CDR2 SQIVND (reference sequence). The CDR3 covers 16 residues. V was clipped by 5 bases and J by 2 bases; unmatched bases: 8. The CDR3 coding sequence is TGTGCCAGTAGTGTTACCGGGACAGGGGGTACCTACGAGCAGTACTTC. It codes for CASSVTGTGGTYEQYF.

The J gene is TRBJ2-7, the V gene TRBV28, with 7 bases matching TRBD1. CDR1 and CDR2 from the germline V gene are MDHEN and SYDVKM. The CDR3 extends over 15 amino acids. V lost 5 bases and J lost 4; bases outside the gene matches: 11. CDR3 loop: CASSPPTGNPYEQYF. CDR3 in DNA: TGTGCCAGCAGTCCTCCGACAGGGAACCCTTACGAGCAGTACTTC.